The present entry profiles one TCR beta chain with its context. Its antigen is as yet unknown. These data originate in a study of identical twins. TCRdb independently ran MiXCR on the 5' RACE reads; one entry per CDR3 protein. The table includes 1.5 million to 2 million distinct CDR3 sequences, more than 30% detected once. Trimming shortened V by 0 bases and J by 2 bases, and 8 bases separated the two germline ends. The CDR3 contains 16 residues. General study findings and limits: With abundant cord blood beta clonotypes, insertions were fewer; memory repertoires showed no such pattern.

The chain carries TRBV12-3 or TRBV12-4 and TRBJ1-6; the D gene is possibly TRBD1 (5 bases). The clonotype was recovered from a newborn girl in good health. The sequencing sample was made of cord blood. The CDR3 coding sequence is TGTGCCAGCAGTTTAGCCCTGGGGCCCTATAATTCACCCCTCCACTTT. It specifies CASSLALGPYNSPLHF.